This T cell receptor (beta chain) was obtained from a study of cytomegalovirus exposure and HLA in healthy donors. Study details: Most genotyped donors, roughly 80% of 300 to 400, had Caucasian-associated genetic ancestry. Study conclusions and caveats: Productive rates of about 90% or about 30% were seen for most TCR beta V segments in an earlier analysis.

Turning to this clone: Its specificity is not known.

The primer mix had 60 Vbeta and 13 Jbeta primers. Profiled with immunoSEQ multiplex PCR; TCRdb holds only in-frame clones, not every one. The data show 150,000 to 200,000 clones, and the top ten clones hold about 0.8%. This CDR3 is built from 15 residues. V gave up 2 bases and J gave up 4 bases, with 11 bases separating them. In germline, CDR1 is SGHTA, CDR2 FQGNSA. The receptor was derived from a woman aged 18-35 years in good health and CMV-seropositive. Sequencing used PBMCs. This sequence joins TRBV7-2 and TRBJ2-2; D is possibly TRBD1 (5 bases). CDR3 region: CASSLISGITGELFF. DNA for the CDR3: TGTGCCAGCAGCTTAATCTCAGGGATCACCGGGGAGCTGTTTTTT.